Described below is a single T cell receptor beta chain sequence and its context. Data came from immunoSEQ multiplex PCR; TCRdb stores just in-frame clones and leaves some out. Of roughly 200,000 clones in the sample, about 81% were seen once. This sample stems from a study of blood T cell repertoires in COVID-19. Study details: From T cells, B-cell-depleted T cells, or PBMCs came the material, which was cDNA or gDNA.

V trimming: 4 bases; J trimming: 1 base; junction bases outside the gene matches: 8. Germline CDR1 and CDR2: MGHRA and YSYEKL. The CDR3 length is 16 residues. The sequencing sample was made of peripheral blood. This sequence was found in a woman older than 75 with COVID-19, enrolled during active disease. This chain joins TRBV4-1 and TRBJ2-5; 8 bases map to TRBD2. In DNA, the CDR3 is TGCGCCAGCAGCCGGCGACCGGGACTAGTCCAAGAGACCCAGTACTTC. This sequence encodes CASSRRPGLVQETQYF.